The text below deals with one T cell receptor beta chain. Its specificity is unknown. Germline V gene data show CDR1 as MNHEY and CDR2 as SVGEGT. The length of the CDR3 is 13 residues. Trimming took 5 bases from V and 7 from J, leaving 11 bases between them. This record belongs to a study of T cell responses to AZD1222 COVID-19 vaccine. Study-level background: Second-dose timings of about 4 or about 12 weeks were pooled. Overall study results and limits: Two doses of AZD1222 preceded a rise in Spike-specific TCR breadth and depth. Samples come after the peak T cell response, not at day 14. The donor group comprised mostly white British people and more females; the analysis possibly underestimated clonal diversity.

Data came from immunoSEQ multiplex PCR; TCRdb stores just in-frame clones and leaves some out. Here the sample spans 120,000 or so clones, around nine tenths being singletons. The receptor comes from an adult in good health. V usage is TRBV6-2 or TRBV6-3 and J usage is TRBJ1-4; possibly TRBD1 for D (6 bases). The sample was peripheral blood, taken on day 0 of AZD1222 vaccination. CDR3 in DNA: TGTGCCAGCAGTCTACAGGGATTTGAAAAACTGTTTTTT. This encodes CASSLQGFEKLFF.